The 21 T cell receptor beta chains below all came from one sample that was sequenced in a study of T cell clonality in common variable immunodeficiency. TCRdb's copy holds only in-frame clones and misses some; the assay was immunoSEQ multiplex PCR. Recorded here are under 35,000 clones, none singletons. Sequencing input: peripheral blood mononuclear cells. Every receptor here comes from a person aged 18 to 69 in good health.

About this clone: The read finishes 3 residues shy of the CDR3 end, and the germline J gene is used to complete it. The chain combines TRBV7-6 with TRBJ2-2, with 9 bases aligning to TRBD1. The CDR3 covers 16 residues. The germline V gene encodes CDR1 SGHVS and CDR2 FNYEAQ. The CDR3 DNA, read in part, is TGTGCCAGCAGCTTCGAGGGTGACAGGGGGGATGAAAAG. It codes for CASSFEGDRGDEK. The full CDR3 protein reads CASSFEGDRGDEKLFF.

This clone was seen many times. The observed sequence ends 3 residues before the CDR3 terminus, with the missing tail filled in from the germline J gene. The chain is built from TRBV7-8 and TRBJ2-1; 8 bases fit TRBD1. V dropped 5 bases and J dropped 6; count of bases not matched to a gene: 9. Germline V gene lookup returns CDR1 SGHVS and CDR2 FQNEAQ. This CDR3 contains 15 residues. The CDR3 sequence is CASSLGTGGLNEQFF. The sequenced part of the CDR3 DNA is TGTGCCAGCAGCCTCGGGACAGGAGGACTCAATGAG.

At least ten counts were recorded for this clone. Read coverage stops 3 residues before the CDR3 terminus; the germline J gene supplies the remainder. The V and J genes are TRBV20-1 and TRBJ2-1; tentative D call: TRBD2 (6 bases). The CDR3 extends over 12 amino acids. Germline CDR1 reads DFQATT; CDR2 reads SNEGSKA (reference sequence). The V end lost 2 bases, the J end lost 8 bases, and 10 bases lay between the germline ends. CDR3 DNA (partial): TGCAGTGCTAGAAAACTAGCCCATGAG. Protein: CSARKLAHE. In full, the CDR3 is CSARKLAHEQFF.

This clone occurred many times. The read finishes 3 residues shy of the CDR3 end, and the germline J gene is used to complete it. The chain employs TRBV13 and TRBJ1-4; D not certain. Trimming took 1 base from V and 3 from J, leaving 6 bases between them. Germline CDR1 PRHDT, CDR2 FYEKMQ (reference sequence). There are 14 residues in the CDR3. The CDR3 sequence is CASSLEGSNEKLFF. CDR3 bases read: TGTGCCAGCAGCTTAGAGGGTTCTAATGAAAAA.

This clone occurred many times. Read data end 3 residues before the CDR3 end; the end is taken from the germline J gene. The chain couples TRBV6-2 or TRBV6-3 to TRBJ1-1; possibly TRBD1 for D (6 bases). This CDR3 is 13 amino acids long. Per the germline V gene, CDR1 is MNHEY and CDR2 is SVGEGT. V lost 7 bases, J lost 1 base, and 10 bases lay in between. The CDR3 loop reads CASILGGNTEAFF. The covered CDR3 bases are TGTGCCAGCATCTTAGGGGGGAACACTGAA.

This clone showed up many times. Coverage ceases 3 residues before the CDR3 finishes, and the germline J gene fills in the end. This chain uses TRBV5-8 with TRBJ1-2, with 11 bases identical to TRBD1. CDR1 is SGHTS and CDR2 is YDEGEE in the germline V gene. This CDR3 contains 15 residues. Trimming took 4 bases from V and 3 from J; bases not matched to a gene: 5. The CDR3 bases that were read are TGTGCCAGCAGCCTCCGGGACAGGGGGTACTATGGC. Translated: CASSLRDRGYYG. The full-length CDR3 reads as CASSLRDRGYYGYTF.

Many counts were recorded for this clone. Read data end 3 residues before the CDR3 end; the end is taken from the germline J gene. V gene TRBV5-8 combines with J gene TRBJ2-3; D perhaps matches TRBD1 (6 bases). This CDR3 spans 14 amino acids. Germline V gives CDR1 SGHTS, CDR2 YDEGEE. This CDR3 is CASSLEWGRRTQYF. The CDR3 bases that were read are TGTGCCAGCAGCTTGGAATGGGGGCGCAGGACG.

About this clone: The read is 3 residues too short to cover the CDR3 end, so that end is filled in from the germline J gene. The chain couples TRBV18 to TRBJ1-2, with D maybe TRBD1 (5 bases). Per the germline V gene, CDR1 is KGHSH and CDR2 is LQKENI. This CDR3 contains 14 residues. The CDR3 sequence is CASSPRTGNNDYTF. The sequenced CDR3 bases are TGTGCCAGCTCACCACGTACAGGCAACAATGAC.

This clone was found many times. The CDR3 is cut off 3 residues early in the read; its end comes from the germline J gene. V and J are TRBV20-1 and TRBJ1-1; tentative D call: TRBD1 (5 bases). The CDR3 covers 11 residues. The V gene's germline CDR1 is DFQATT and CDR2 SNEGSKA (reference sequence). Trimming cost V 6 bases and J 7 bases, with 12 bases left between them. CDR3 loop: CSAGRGVEAFF. Partial CDR3 DNA: TGCAGTGCCGGTCGGGGGGTTGAA.

This clone occurred many times. Read sequence stops 3 residues before the CDR3 end, and the germline J gene provides the missing end. The V gene is TRBV2, the J gene TRBJ2-7, with D possibly matching TRBD2 (6 bases). The CDR3 loop spans 13 amino acids. The germline gives CDR1 SNHLY, CDR2 FYNNEI. V was trimmed by 2 bases and J by 3 bases, leaving 8 bases between them. Incomplete CDR3 DNA: TGTGCCAGCAGTGAACTAGCGAGCTACGAG. This codes for CASSELASYE. The whole CDR3 is CASSELASYEQYF.

This clone has a count of ten or more. The covered CDR3 bases are TGTGCCAGTAGTATAAAGTCCGGTTTTGGTACCTACGAG. Amino acids: CASSIKSGFGTYE. From start to end, the CDR3 is CASSIKSGFGTYEQYF. The chain uses TRBV19 and TRBJ2-7, with unresolved D. The observed sequence ends 3 residues before the CDR3 terminus, with the missing tail filled in from the germline J gene. The ends were cut back, 2 bases at V and 2 bases at J, with 16 bases in the middle. From germline, CDR1 is LNHDA and CDR2 SQIVND (reference sequence). The CDR3 has 16 amino acids.

This clone has at least ten counts. The sequenced fragment ends 3 residues before the CDR3 boundary, so the rest is inferred from the germline J gene. The V call is TRBV2, the J call TRBJ2-1, with 7 bases matching TRBD1. CDR1 is SNHLY and CDR2 is FYNNEI in the germline V gene. Unmatched junction bases numbered 7, after V lost 6 bases and J lost 5 bases. The CDR3 consists of 14 residues. The CDR3 DNA, read in part, is TGTGCCAGCAGGAGGTTGACAGGGAACAATGAG. Protein sequence: CASRRLTGNNE. Given in full, the CDR3 is CASRRLTGNNEQFF.

This clone was found many times. The CDR3 end falls 3 residues outside the read, so it is completed with the germline J gene. This chain joins TRBV20-1 and TRBJ2-5, with TRBD2 matching over 10 bases. After removal of 1 base from V and 6 bases from J, the junction contained 5 bases not matched to a gene. The CDR3 spans 14 residues. Germline V gives CDR1 DFQATT, CDR2 SNEGSKA (reference sequence). CDR3 DNA (partial): TGCAGTGCTAGAGTGCCTAGCGGGAGTCAGACC. It codes for CSARVPSGSQT. Given in full, the CDR3 is CSARVPSGSQTQYF.

This clone has a count of ten or more. The CDR3 end is not reached by the read, which stops 3 residues before it; the germline J gene fills it in. The chain carries TRBV19 and TRBJ2-3; the match to TRBD2 covers 14 bases. CDR3 size: 18 residues. Germline V lookup: CDR1 LNHDA, CDR2 SQIVND (reference sequence). V lost 10 bases to trimming and J lost 0 bases; unmatched junction nucleotides: 12. The sequenced CDR3 bases are TGTGCCACCACACCCGGACTAGCGGGAGGTCGTAGCACAGATACG. It encodes CATTPGLAGGRSTDT. The full CDR3 protein reads CATTPGLAGGRSTDTQYF.

As regards this clone: The CDR3 end falls 3 residues outside the read, so it is completed with the germline J gene. The chain uses TRBV20-1 and TRBJ1-2; D is undetermined. The CDR3 sequence is 14 residues long. The germline CDR1 and CDR2 sequences are DFQATT and SNEGSKA (reference sequence). The CDR3 loop is CSAPLAGAHNDYTF. The CDR3 DNA, read in part, is TGCAGTGCGCCTCTAGCGGGAGCCCACAATGAC.

This clone was seen repeatedly, ten times or more. The read stops 3 residues short of the end of the CDR3; the missing end is completed from the germline J gene. The chain employs TRBV5-1 and TRBJ2-7; 8 nucleotides match TRBD2. The CDR3 loop spans 14 amino acids. Germline V lookup: CDR1 SGHRS, CDR2 YFSETQ. V was clipped by 0 bases and J by 3 bases; unmatched bases: 2. Incomplete CDR3 DNA: TGCGCCAGCAGCTTGGGCAGCGGGAGCTACGAG. Translated, it gives CASSLGSGSYE. From start to end, the CDR3 is CASSLGSGSYEQYF.

There are many counts of this clone. The CDR3 end falls 3 residues outside the read, so it is completed with the germline J gene. The gene calls are TRBV5-1 and TRBJ2-1, with TRBD2 matching over 9 bases. The CDR3 length is 15 residues. Germline CDR1 SGHRS, CDR2 YFSETQ. With 4 bases clipped from V and 9 bases from J, the junction kept 11 bases outside the gene matches. CDR3 DNA, as far as it was read: TGCGCCAGCAGCCCGCGGGAGGGCCGGGGGGCTGAG. It encodes CASSPREGRGAE. The entire CDR3 reads CASSPREGRGAEQFF.

There are many counts of this clone. Read data end 3 residues before the CDR3 end; the end is taken from the germline J gene. The V gene is TRBV7-8, the J gene TRBJ2-1; D possibly corresponds to TRBD1 (5 bases). V lost 1 base to trimming and J lost 7 bases, with 17 bases between them. The germline V gene has CDR1 SGHVS and CDR2 FQNEAQ. The CDR3 consists of 16 residues. The CDR3 bases that were read are TGTGCCAGCAGCTTAGGCTGGCAGGGAACAGAGAATGAG. Its protein product is CASSLGWQGTENE. From start to end, the CDR3 is CASSLGWQGTENEQFF.

This clone has ten or more counts. The read halts 3 residues ahead of the CDR3 end, with the missing end drawn from the germline J gene. This sequence joins TRBV11-2 and TRBJ1-4; TRBD1 matches at 9 bases. From germline, CDR1 is SGHAT and CDR2 FQNNGV. CDR3 size: 14 residues. V lost 4 bases, J lost 9 bases, and 6 bases stayed unmatched. The CDR3 is CASSSTGTGKKLFF. The covered CDR3 bases are TGTGCCAGCAGCTCGACCGGGACAGGGAAAAAA.

There are many counts of this clone. The CDR3 is cut off 3 residues early in the read; its end comes from the germline J gene. The chain joins TRBV6-2 or TRBV6-3 to TRBJ1-1; D not resolved. The CDR3 has 14 residues. Germline values: CDR1 MNHEY, CDR2 SVGEGT. V lost 5 bases and J lost 2, with 12 bases in between. CDR3 sequence reads: CASSPGLFNTEAFF. The CDR3 DNA, read in part, is TGTGCCAGCAGTCCAGGACTGTTTAACACTGAA.

This clone was counted many times. CDR3 DNA (partial): TGTGCCAGTAGTACCCTGACAGCCGAGAACACTGAA. Translating it yields CASSTLTAENTE. The entire CDR3 sequence reads CASSTLTAENTEAFF. V and J are TRBV19 and TRBJ1-1; D is perhaps TRBD1 (5 bases). The CDR3 end falls 3 residues outside the read, so it is completed with the germline J gene. The CDR3 has 15 amino acids. Between the trimmed V and J ends, which lost 4 bases and 1 base, there was a span of 13 bases. Germline loops: CDR1 LNHDA, CDR2 SQIVND (reference sequence).